Listed below are T cell receptor beta chains from one sample, sequenced in a study of T cells in narcolepsy. Assay: immunoSEQ multiplex PCR; the TCRdb copy retains only in-frame clones and omits some. The sample lists roughly 12,000 clones; roughly 93% were seen once. Input material: CD45RA- memory CD4+ T cells from PBMCs. The source is a human donor with narcolepsy. Both conserved end residues are part of each CDR3. The D gene is left open where the match is weak. Clone size is shown for a subset of rows, as once, few, many or a class of expanded clone.

j_call clone_size d_call v_call cdr3_aa cdr3_nt
TRBJ2-7 - - TRBV11-2 CASSRGVTEQYF TGTGCCAGCAGCCGTGGGGTGACCGAGCAGTACTTC
TRBJ1-1 - - TRBV29-1 CSAIGGPTEAFF TGCAGCGCAATTGGGGGGCCCACTGAAGCTTTCTTT
TRBJ1-1 - TRBD1 TRBV2 CASSTGQGEAFF TGTGCCAGCAGTACTGGACAGGGTGAAGCTTTCTTT
TRBJ2-7 - TRBD2 TRBV6-5 CASRPGLAGSYEQYF TGTGCCAGCAGACCCGGACTAGCGGGGTCCTACGAGCAGTACTTC
TRBJ2-6 once - TRBV27 CASSFDGSGANVLTF TGTGCCAGCAGTTTCGACGGATCTGGGGCCAACGTCCTGACTTTC
TRBJ2-7 - TRBD2 TRBV6-1 CASSEQRGYEQYF TGTGCCAGCAGTGAACAGCGGGGCTACGAGCAGTACTTC
TRBJ2-3 - - TRBV11-3 CASSLDGQPGDTQYF TGTGCCAGCAGCTTAGACGGCCAGCCGGGAGATACGCAGTATTTT
TRBJ2-2 - - TRBV7-2 CAGSLGFRKTGELFF TGTGCCGGCAGCTTAGGTTTTCGGAAGACCGGGGAGCTGTTTTTT
TRBJ2-4 - TRBD2 TRBV7-9 CASSPPGLAGVLAKNIQYF TGTGCCAGCAGCCCCCCCGGGTTAGCGGGGGTACTAGCCAAAAACATTCAGTACTTC
TRBJ1-3 - - TRBV6-5 CASSPGFSGNTIYF TGTGCCAGCAGTCCGGGATTTTCTGGAAACACCATATATTTT
TRBJ2-2 - TRBD1 TRBV5-6 CASSLVLLRQGDTGELFF TGTGCCAGCAGCTTAGTTTTATTACGACAGGGGGACACCGGGGAGCTGTTTTTT
TRBJ2-3 - - TRBV11-3 CASSLEMGDTQYF TGTGCCAGCAGCTTAGAAATGGGAGATACGCAGTATTTT
TRBJ2-3 - TRBD2 TRBV7-2 CASSLLGRENTQYF TGTGCCAGCAGCTTACTCGGGAGGGAGAATACGCAGTATTTT
TRBJ2-3 - - TRBV14 CASSPRTVDTQYF TGTGCCAGCAGCCCTCGGACGGTCGATACGCAGTATTTT
TRBJ1-4 - - TRBV19 CASRPGTQEKLFF TGTGCCAGTAGACCCGGGACTCAGGAAAAACTGTTTTTT
TRBJ1-1 once TRBD1 TRBV2 CASSRDRGRLVNTEAFF TGTGCCAGCAGCCGGGACAGGGGGCGTTTGGTGAACACTGAAGCTTTCTTT
TRBJ2-1 once TRBD1 TRBV2 CASSAVGQGLGSSYNEQFF TGTGCCAGCAGTGCTGTGGGACAGGGGCTTGGGTCGTCCTACAATGAGCAGTTCTTC
TRBJ1-5 - TRBD1 TRBV5-6 CASSQDRGLVQPQHF TGTGCCAGCAGCCAGGACAGGGGGCTGGTTCAGCCCCAGCATTTT
TRBJ1-4 - TRBD1 TRBV6-5 CASRRQGNEKLFF TGTGCCAGCAGGAGACAGGGGAATGAAAAACTGTTTTTT
TRBJ2-5 - TRBD1 TRBV6-5 CASSSYRQGKQETQYF TGTGCCAGCAGTTCATACAGACAGGGGAAACAAGAGACCCAGTACTTC
TRBJ2-2 - - TRBV6-6 CASSLQGGVGELFF TGTGCCAGCAGTCTACAGGGAGGGGTGGGGGAGCTGTTTTTT
TRBJ2-3 - TRBD2 TRBV14 CASSQPSGRADTQYF TGTGCCAGCAGCCAACCTAGCGGGAGGGCAGATACGCAGTATTTT
TRBJ2-5 - - TRBV7-6 CASSLVLGAGKTQYF TGTGCCAGCAGCTTAGTGTTAGGGGCAGGAAAGACCCAGTACTTC
TRBJ1-2 - - TRBV29-1 CSVAARYGYTF TGCAGCGTCGCCGCGAGGTATGGCTACACCTTC
TRBJ2-1 - TRBD2 TRBV7-9 CASSLASGPYNEQFF TGTGCCAGCAGCCTGGCTAGCGGACCCTACAATGAGCAGTTCTTC
TRBJ1-2 - - TRBV19 CASSLQRGGYGYTF TGTGCCAGTAGTTTACAGCGGGGCGGCTATGGCTACACCTTC
TRBJ1-5 - - TRBV4-1 CASSPRQTQPQHF TGCGCCAGCAGCCCCCGACAAACTCAGCCCCAGCATTTT
TRBJ2-7 - TRBD1 TRBV4-2 CASSQGQGTYEQYF TGTGCCAGCAGCCAAGGACAGGGCACCTACGAGCAGTACTTC
TRBJ2-7 - - TRBV20-1 CSASQTGEQYF TGCAGTGCTAGTCAAACAGGCGAGCAGTACTTC
TRBJ1-4 - - TRBV15 CATSRDVRGANEKLFF TGTGCCACCAGCAGAGATGTCAGGGGAGCTAATGAAAAACTGTTTTTT
TRBJ2-5 - - TRBV5-4 CASSPTGRNQETQYF TGTGCCAGCAGCCCTACGGGACGGAACCAAGAGACCCAGTACTTC
TRBJ2-1 few - TRBV11-3 CASSRAGNYNEQFF TGTGCCAGCAGTCGAGCGGGTAACTACAATGAGCAGTTCTTC
TRBJ2-4 - - TRBV29-1 CSVEVRKNIQYF TGCAGCGTTGAAGTCAGGAAAAACATTCAGTACTTC
TRBJ2-3 - TRBD1 TRBV28 CASSLTGTGGVDTQYF TGTGCCAGCAGTCTGACCGGGACAGGGGGAGTAGATACGCAGTATTTT
TRBJ1-5 - - TRBV19 CASSISAGGPNQPQHF TGTGCCAGTAGTATATCCGCCGGGGGTCCTAATCAGCCCCAGCATTTT
TRBJ2-1 - - TRBV4-1 CASSQQEGVYNEQFF TGCGCCAGCAGCCAACAGGAGGGGGTCTACAATGAGCAGTTCTTC
TRBJ2-5 - - TRBV27 CASSLSPLGAAQETQYF TGTGCCAGCAGTTTATCGCCCCTCGGGGCGGCTCAAGAGACCCAGTACTTC
TRBJ2-2 - TRBD2 TRBV5-4 CASSLGIAGGRNTGELFF TGTGCCAGCAGCTTGGGAATAGCCGGGGGGAGGAACACCGGGGAGCTGTTTTTT
TRBJ2-1 - TRBD1 TRBV13 CASSRQGMGQFF TGTGCCAGCAGTCGACAGGGGATGGGGCAGTTCTTC
TRBJ1-2 - - TRBV19 CASSPQGDYGYTF TGTGCCAGTAGTCCGCAGGGAGACTATGGCTACACCTTC